This TCR beta chain was captured in a study of cytomegalovirus exposure and HLA in healthy donors (dated by TCRdb to the late 2010s). For the wider study: According to an earlier analysis of several hundred of the donors, about 170 million T cells yielded roughly 110 million unique TCR beta sequences and 276 Gb of sequence data. Approximately 300 gigabases of sequencing data and approximately 92 million unique TCR sequences made up an early release that covered around 640 HLA-typed donors. Of the roughly 390 genotyped donors, over 70% fell in the genetic ancestry cluster associated with self-reported Caucasian donors. The study aimed to test whether cataloging public T cell receptors could reveal signatures of past pathogen exposure. The study profiled the T cell repertoires of hundreds of subjects by immunosequencing and related them to cytomegalovirus serostatus. In addition to the first cohort of about 650 subjects, a separate validation cohort of 120 different subjects was used. The study combined high-throughput TCR immunosequencing, statistical association of individual TCRs with disease status, and machine learning to predict cytomegalovirus infection status. A later analysis re-analyzed previously published TCR beta repertoires from approximately 670 donors and added high-resolution HLA genotyping to study TCR occurrence patterns. The later analysis used no new phenotypic data to find candidate immune exposures, relying instead on TCR beta sequences and their occurrence across donors. An earlier analysis of 500 to 750 of the donors applied high-throughput TCR beta sequencing to assess whether each TCR beta V gene segment acted as functional or pseudogenic. Donor age, sex, ethnicity and CMV serostatus were compiled alongside the repertoire data. Genome-wide SNP genotypes for about 65% of the 666 donors were used in a later genetic analysis, which treated that subset as a discovery cohort. Every repertoire in the discovery cohort had been generated on one and the same sequencing platform. Class I and class II HLA loci were covered by the typing at four-digit resolution. Typing coverage varied by locus: roughly 620-640 donors for A, B, C, DRB1 and DQB1; some 520 for DQA1; around 570 for DPA1; about 450 for DPB1. Five DR-DQ haplotypes were handled as single units for association and clustering, since linkage in the cohort was strong. Among roughly 400 genotyped donors of the cohort, an average of about 220,000 unique TCR beta nucleotide sequences was sequenced per donor, of which 15% to 20% were non-productive. General study outcomes and caveats: In a later analysis, several top co-occurrence clusters were reported to appear linked to parvovirus B19, influenza, CMV and Epstein-Barr virus. In a later genetic analysis, fewer N-insertions in productive TCRs were reported among donors in an Asian-associated ancestry cluster than the roughly 710-donor mean. The cohort was sequenced for TCR beta chains only, and without alpha or paired-chain data the features that could be detected were limited. It was suggested by the authors that the approach could potentially be generalized to other disease states and immunological phenotypes. Because HLA typing was unavailable for some donors at each locus, only the typed subset was used in association tests. A further reported finding was that TCR beta sequences accurately predicted the HLA-A and HLA-B alleles for most subjects in the first cohort. Correlated functional status among segregating V segments might be attributable to linkage disequilibrium, but an unknown experimental factor could not be ruled out. A few of the identified cytomegalovirus-associated TCR beta chains were confirmed in vitro to be specific for cytomegalovirus antigens. In a later analysis, most CMV-associated TCR beta chains were found to appear HLA-restricted, with HLA associations seemingly driven largely by CMV exposure. Across donors, most TCR sequences were observed very rarely, whereas some public TCRs were present in many individuals. The earlier analysis of 587 of the donors excluded roughly 17 rarely observed V segments, including chromosome 9 orphons, because counts were too low. A later analysis found that TCR association rates varied across HLA loci, with DRB1 alleles showing the most associated TCRs and HLA-C alleles the fewest. Cytomegalovirus status was reported to be diagnosed by the classifier with high specificity and sensitivity in both the original and validation cohorts. Sequencing depth was assumed to be roughly uniform across donors in the presence/absence analyses, though that assumption may not hold. In a later genetic analysis, a missense DCLRE1C variant was associated with V-gene and J-gene trimming of TCR beta chains, and the association was replicated in an independent cohort. Some IMGT-functional V segments, including TRBV6-2 and TRBV6-3, could not be distinguished by the 87-base-pair reads and were therefore excluded. When HLA alleles, especially DR and DQ, strongly co-occurred, TCR associations were difficult to assign to individual alleles. The sequencing pipeline was judged likely to have produced a cluster of highly shared sequence variants as a technical artifact. For the cohort, immune exposure information was limited to CMV serostatus. In a later analysis, HLA-associated TCR beta chains were found to be more clonally expanded and to have lower generation probabilities than equally common non-associated chains. Specific HLA alleles were associated with over 15,000 TCR beta sequences at a false discovery rate of 0.05 in a later analysis. The study gave a list of over 150 TCR beta chains associated with cytomegalovirus. In an earlier analysis of some 540 of the donors, most TCR beta V segments appeared in productive rearrangements about 90% or about 30% of the time, broadly matching IMGT annotations.

Based on the germline V gene, the CDR1 and CDR2 sequences are SGHRS and YFSETQ. From cysteine to phenylalanine, the CDR3 is 16 amino acids long. The sequence is cut down to CDR3 DNA, 48 bases in frame from base 1. V is pared back by 4 bases and J by 2 bases, with 17 bases lying between the germline termini. Receptor amplification or capture employed the immunoSEQ multiplex PCR assay. The multiplex PCR relied on a mix of 60 forward primers for TCR Vbeta segments and 13 reverse primers for TCR Jbeta segments. The CDR3 region of rearranged TCR beta genes was amplified from genomic DNA with a multiplex PCR assay. Amplified TCR beta libraries were sequenced as 87-base-pair reads on the Illumina HiSeq System. As for how the authors treated the data: A later analysis tallied tens of millions of unique TCR beta chains across the roughly 610 repertoires, and 10 million to 11 million of those chains were shared by two or more donors. To remove PCR and sequencing errors, raw reads were error-corrected and collapsed into unique sequences using a nearest-neighbor algorithm that merged closely related sequences. Alignment of CDR3 sequences to IMGT reference sequences was used to assign V, D and J gene segments. Each retained sequence needed at least a six-nucleotide match to both a V gene segment and a J gene segment. Rearrangements were classified as productive when the CDR3 lacked stop codons and remained in frame with V and J, and all other rearrangements were classified as non-productive. CDR3 was defined by IMGT convention, running from the second conserved V-encoded cysteine to the conserved J-encoded phenylalanine. The earlier analysis of about 620 of the donors excluded sequences that lacked an unambiguous match to a single V gene segment. An earlier analysis of fewer than 750 of the donors classified V segments as functional when productive rearrangements were above 56.7% and as segregating when the standard deviation between donors was above 5%. A statistical classification framework was developed to diagnose cytomegalovirus status using the catalog of TCR beta chain sequences. A later analysis assigned V and J genes by comparing TCR nucleotide sequences with IMGT/GENE-DB human TR gene sequences. The TCRdist pipeline was used in a later analysis to assign CDR3 sequences and most-parsimonious VDJ recombination scenarios. In a later analysis, each TCR beta chain was defined by its CDR3 amino acid sequence together with its V-gene family, and reads lacking a unique V-gene family were excluded. In a later analysis, around 650 highly shared, low-generation-probability nucleotide sequences were removed to address suspected cross-contamination and a sequencing artifact. For each public chain, a later analysis derived a clonal expansion index from normalized ranks of inferred template counts within each repertoire. A later analysis computed generation probabilities with a VDJ recombination model fitted to out-of-frame rearrangements, and checked the results against IGoR. In a later analysis, hypergeometric tests were used to score TCR-TCR, TCR-HLA and TCR-CMV co-occurrence, with a repertoire-size bias correction applied to TCR pairs. A later analysis estimated false discovery rates by permuting HLA or CMV assignments 20 times. In a later analysis, co-occurring TCRs were grouped with DBSCAN, and TCRdist sequence similarity was added when clustering was performed within HLA-allele-positive subsets. For co-occurrence clustering, repertoires with fewer than 30,000 or more than 120,000 public chains were excluded, along with four to six repertoires with anomalous nucleotide sharing. TCRdb's version of the immuneACCESS table is confined to in-frame rearrangements and falls short of the full clone set. An unresolved V gene accounts for under half of the shortfall where checked; the remainder is of unknown origin. From that table come the V and J calls and clone size; the DNA was used to work out D and trimming. Across this sample there are about 130,000 clones, with 60% to 80% seen only once. 7.3% of the sample belongs to the ten largest clones.

Regarding this clone: No cognate antigen has been identified for it. Within one base of it there is no much larger clone, and no base qualities were kept.

The cohort was made up of approximately 670 healthy bone marrow donors. At the time of sampling, every cohort member was nominally healthy, though immune exposures that went unrecorded were likely present. The donor tested CMV seronegative and was one of the 352 seronegative cohort members. A peripheral blood sample was provided by each donor, and peripheral blood mononuclear cells were used for TCR beta sequencing. The Qiagen DNeasy Blood Extraction Kit was used to extract genomic DNA from the blood cell samples. This clonotype originated in a male donor in good health and CMV-seronegative. The sample comprised PBMCs. The chain uses TRBV5-1 and TRBJ2-3; TRBD1 is possibly the D segment (8 matching bases). The DNA is as follows: TGCGCCAGCAGCACGTCAACAGGGGGGGACACAGATACGCAGTATTTT. This gives the protein CASSTSTGGDTDTQYF.